The 32 T cell receptor beta chains below come from one sample, sequenced in a study of cytomegalovirus exposure and HLA in healthy donors. PCR amplification relied on 60 Vbeta primers (plus 13 Jbeta primers). Generated by immunoSEQ multiplex PCR, the TCRdb table keeps only in-frame clones and is missing some. The profile shows over 150,000 clones, 75% to 85% of them singletons. The sample comprised PBMCs. These receptors were taken from a girl aged 2 to 10 in good health and CMV-seropositive.

The gene calls are TRBV28 and TRBJ1-3, with D uncertain. This CDR3 spans 13 amino acids. Germline V gene sequence: CDR1 MDHEN, CDR2 SYDVKM. V was trimmed by 2 bases and J by 1 base, leaving 3 bases between them. The CDR3 reads CASSLRSGNTIYF. Written as DNA, the CDR3 is TGTGCCAGCAGTTTACGGTCTGGAAACACCATATATTTT.

J is TRBJ2-1 and V is TRBV14; weak D call: TRBD2 (6 bases). Germline CDR1 is SGHDN and CDR2 is FVKESK. With 6 bases removed from V and 4 bases from J, the gap between germline ends came to 10 bases. The CDR3 runs 13 residues. CDR3 sequence reads: CASRSLAYNEQFF. The CDR3 DNA reads TGTGCCAGCAGATCACTAGCTTACAATGAGCAGTTCTTC. Using reference TRBV14 and TRBJ2-1 for the parts outside the CDR3, the full variable domain is EAGVTQFPSHSVIEKGQTVTLRCDPISGHDNLYWYRRVMGKEIKFLLHFVKESKQDESGMPNNRFLAERTGGTYSTLKVQPAELEDSGVYFCASRSLAYNEQFFGPGTRLTVL.

The chain recombines TRBV28 with TRBJ2-7, with a weak D call TRBD1 (6 bases). This CDR3 contains 12 residues. CDR1 and CDR2 from the germline V gene are MDHEN and SYDVKM. V lost 5 bases and J 10 bases, leaving 15 bases between the germline ends. CDR3 sequence: CASSPYTGNQYF. The DNA for the CDR3 is TGTGCCAGCAGTCCGTACACAGGGAATCAGTACTTC.

J is TRBJ2-2 and V is TRBV4-1; 12 bases line up with TRBD2. The CDR3 has 20 amino acids. After removal of 4 bases from V and 0 bases from J, the junction contained 12 bases not matched to a gene. Germline values: CDR1 MGHRA, CDR2 YSYEKL. CDR3 DNA sequence: TGCGCCAGCAGCCGACATTTTCCGACTAGCGGGGGAGCGAACACCGGGGAGCTGTTTTTT. Its protein product is CASSRHFPTSGGANTGELFF.

The chain links TRBV6-5 to TRBJ1-2; D not certain. The V and J ends lost 5 bases and 5 bases respectively, with 12 bases between them. Per germline, CDR1 MNHEY and CDR2 SVGAGI. The length of the CDR3 is 13 residues. The CDR3 DNA sequence: TGTGCCAGCAGTGAACGCGGGGTATATGGCTACACCTTC. Translating it yields CASSERGVYGYTF.

V and J are TRBV5-4 and TRBJ2-7; 8 bases agree with TRBD1. J gave up 3 bases and V 3 bases, and 11 bases lay outside the gene matches. CDR3 length: 16 residues. Germline V lookup: CDR1 SGHNT, CDR2 YYREEE (reference sequence). CDR3 region: CASSSGTGVRIYEQYF. The CDR3 bases are TGTGCCAGCAGCTCGGGGACAGGAGTACGAATCTACGAGCAGTACTTC.

The chain employs TRBV19 and TRBJ2-1, with TRBD2 matching 9 bases. Trimming removed 3 bases from V and 4 bases from J; junction bases left unmatched: 7. The CDR3 spans 16 residues. CDR1 is LNHDA, CDR2 SQIVND, per germline (reference sequence). CDR3 region: CASSMISGSGYNEQFF. As DNA, the CDR3 is TGTGCCAGTAGTATGATTAGCGGGAGCGGTTACAATGAGCAGTTCTTC.

The chain couples TRBV2 to TRBJ2-5, with D perhaps TRBD2 (5 bases). V lost 6 bases, J lost 2 bases, and 7 bases lay in between. The CDR3 length is 12 residues. Germline V lookup: CDR1 SNHLY, CDR2 FYNNEI. CDR3 amino acids: CASRRDQETQYF. CDR3 DNA: TGTGCCAGCAGGAGGGATCAAGAGACCCAGTACTTC.

This rearrangement joins TRBV10-3 to TRBJ1-1; the D is unclear. The V end lost 4 bases, the J end lost 0 bases, and 12 bases lay between the germline ends. CDR3 size: 15 residues. In germline, CDR1 is ENHRY, CDR2 SYGVKD. CDR3 DNA: TGTGCCATCAGTGGCTCTGGAGTCATGAACACTGAAGCTTTCTTT. The encoded protein is CAISGSGVMNTEAFF.

V is TRBV10-3 and J is TRBJ2-3; 13 nucleotides agree with TRBD2. Losses at the gene ends were 6 bases for V and 5 bases for J; bases not matched to a gene: 5. CDR3 size: 15 residues. Germline V gene data show CDR1 as ENHRY and CDR2 as SYGVKD. CDR3 nucleotide sequence: TGTGCCATCAGGGCGGGACTAGCGGGATTAGATACGCAGTATTTT. Its translation: CAIRAGLAGLDTQYF.

This rearrangement joins TRBV4-1 to TRBJ2-3; the match to TRBD2 covers 7 bases. This CDR3 is 17 amino acids long. Germline V gene lookup returns CDR1 MGHRA and CDR2 YSYEKL. The V and J ends lost 0 bases and 0 bases, in that order; junction bases with no gene match: 6. As DNA, the CDR3 is TGCGCCAGCAGCCAAGACCCTAGCGGTACAAGCACAGATACGCAGTATTTT. Amino acid sequence: CASSQDPSGTSTDTQYF.

V and J are TRBV27 and TRBJ2-7, with 7 bases fitting TRBD2. The CDR3 covers 16 residues. From germline, CDR1 is MNHEY and CDR2 SMNVEV (reference sequence). V trimming: 3 bases; J trimming: 4 bases; junction bases outside the gene matches: 12. In nucleotides, the CDR3 is TGTGCCAGCAGTTTTCTTGGCGGGAGTATTGGGTACGAGCAGTACTTC. Amino acids: CASSFLGGSIGYEQYF.

The gene calls are TRBV7-3 and TRBJ2-1; 11 bases are a match to TRBD2. There are 17 residues in the CDR3. CDR1 and CDR2 (germline): SGHTA, FQGTGA. The J segment lost 4 bases and the V segment lost 3 bases, leaving 8 bases of the junction unmatched. The CDR3 coding sequence is TGTGCCAGCAGCTTGCTAGGGACTAGCGGAAAATACAATGAGCAGTTCTTC. This sequence encodes CASSLLGTSGKYNEQFF.

This clone was recorded once. The chain uses TRBV9 and TRBJ1-1, with D perhaps TRBD1 (5 bases). CDR3 length equals 15 residues. CDR1 is SGDLS, CDR2 YYNGEE, per germline. Trimming pared 0 bases from V and 6 bases from J, leaving 15 bases between. CDR3 DNA sequence: TGTGCCAGCAGCGTAGAAGGACACCTCACCCCTGAAGCTTTCTTT. Translation gives CASSVEGHLTPEAFF.

This rearrangement joins TRBV5-1 to TRBJ1-2; D is uncertain. CDR1 and CDR2 (germline): SGHRS, YFSETQ. The CDR3 sequence is 14 residues long. Trimming removed 2 bases at V and 0 bases at J, with 8 bases between. CDR3 sequence reads: CASSFVNSNYGYTF. DNA of the CDR3: TGCGCCAGCAGCTTTGTAAACTCTAACTATGGCTACACCTTC.

The chain couples TRBV7-2 to TRBJ2-7; D uncertain. The CDR3 runs to 13 residues. Trimming shortened V by 0 bases and J by 4 bases, and 7 bases separated the two germline ends. The germline V gene encodes CDR1 SGHTA and CDR2 FQGNSA. The CDR3 spells CASSLASTYEQYF. CDR3 nucleotides: TGTGCCAGCAGCTTAGCGAGTACTTACGAGCAGTACTTC.

The J gene is TRBJ2-1, the V gene TRBV6-1, with 10 positions matching TRBD1. This CDR3 contains 15 residues. The J segment lost 4 bases and the V segment lost 8 bases, leaving 8 bases of the junction unmatched. CDR1 is MNHNS, CDR2 SASEGT, per germline. The CDR3 DNA is TGTGCCAGCGCCCCCGGGACAGGGGCTTACAATGAGCAGTTCTTC. Translation: CASAPGTGAYNEQFF.

This chain links TRBV5-1 with TRBJ2-1, with D possibly being TRBD1 (6 bases). The V end lost 4 bases, the J end lost 4 bases, and 12 bases lay between the germline ends. CDR3 length: 14 residues. Germline assignment: CDR1 SGHRS and CDR2 YFSETQ. This chain's CDR3 is CASSRGQGYNEQFF. The CDR3 DNA follows: TGCGCCAGCAGCAGGGGACAAGGGTACAATGAGCAGTTCTTC.

This clone was observed a few times. In DNA form, the CDR3 reads TGTGCCAGCAGCCCTTCAACAGGAAACACCGGGGAGCTGTTTTTT. Its protein is CASSPSTGNTGELFF. The chain uses TRBV6-4 and TRBJ2-2, with a tentative D call TRBD1 (5 bases). There are 15 residues in the CDR3. V was shortened by 6 bases and J by 2 bases, with 13 bases between the two germline ends. Germline V gene data show CDR1 as MRHNA and CDR2 as SNTAGT.

The sample holds one count of this clone. The genes are TRBV2 and TRBJ1-5; no clear D gene. The CDR3 has 13 residues. In germline, CDR1 is SNHLY, CDR2 FYNNEI. With 3 bases removed from V and 6 bases from J, the gap between germline ends came to 9 bases. CDR3 loop: CASSEAGGQPQHF. Here the CDR3 DNA reads TGTGCCAGCAGTGAGGCGGGAGGTCAGCCCCAGCATTTT. The full variable domain, in which reference TRBV2 and TRBJ1-5 provide the parts outside the CDR3, is EPEVTQTPSHQVTQMGQEVILRCVPISNHLYFYWYRQILGQKVEFLVSFYNNEISEKSEIFDDQFSVERPDGSNFTLKIRSTKLEDSAMYFCASSEAGGQPQHFGDGTRLSIL.

A single count supports this clone. The V call is TRBV4-1, the J call TRBJ2-7; 10 bases map to TRBD2. Germline V CDR1 and CDR2: MGHRA, YSYEKL. This CDR3 is 16 amino acids long. V lost 3 bases to trimming and J lost 4 bases; unmatched junction nucleotides: 9. CDR3 region: CASSHFAASGRYEQYF. The CDR3 DNA follows: TGCGCCAGCAGCCATTTCGCGGCTAGCGGGAGATACGAGCAGTACTTC.

There are a few counts of this clone. The J gene is TRBJ1-2, the V gene TRBV2; D gene ambiguous. V dropped 6 bases and J dropped 5 bases, with 13 bases sitting between them. In germline, CDR1 is SNHLY, CDR2 FYNNEI. The CDR3 length is 13 residues. The DNA of the CDR3 is TGTGCCAGCAGCCCCGGGTCTAGTTATGGCTACACCTTC. Residues: CASSPGSSYGYTF.

V and J are TRBV27 and TRBJ1-2; the D gene is possibly TRBD1 (6 bases). Germline V gene data show CDR1 as MNHEY and CDR2 as SMNVEV (reference sequence). The CDR3 runs 13 residues. Trimming took 7 bases from V and 3 from J, leaving 12 bases between them. The CDR3 loop is CASTGGADYGYTF. CDR3 nucleotides: TGTGCCAGCACCGGGGGGGCAGACTATGGCTACACCTTC.

The chain carries TRBV27 and TRBJ1-4, with 7 nucleotides matching TRBD1. CDR3 length equals 19 residues. V lost 1 base, J lost 7 bases, and 18 bases stayed unmatched. Germline values: CDR1 MNHEY, CDR2 SMNVEV (reference sequence). Here the CDR3 reads CASSLLWSGGSGGPEKLFF. DNA of the CDR3: TGTGCCAGCAGTTTATTATGGTCAGGGGGGTCGGGTGGCCCTGAAAAACTGTTTTTT.

The chain joins TRBV7-8 to TRBJ2-7; a possible D gene is TRBD2 (5 bases). Trimming took 5 bases from V and 3 from J, leaving 14 bases between them. Germline CDR1 reads SGHVS; CDR2 reads FQNEAQ. The CDR3 consists of 14 residues. CDR3 sequence: CASSNRPEGYEQYF. For the CDR3, the DNA is TGTGCCAGCAGCAACCGCCCTGAGGGCTACGAGCAGTACTTC. The complete variable domain, with remaining parts taken from reference TRBV7-8 and TRBJ2-7, reads GAGVSQSPRYKVAKRGQDVALRCDPISGHVSLFWYQQALGQGPEFLTYFQNEAQLDKSGLPSDRFFAERPEGSVSTLKIQRTQQEDSAVYLCASSNRPEGYEQYFGPGTRLTVT.

The chain is built from TRBV28 and TRBJ2-1, with a weak D call TRBD2 (5 bases). There are 15 residues in the CDR3. Looked up from germline, CDR1 is MDHEN and CDR2 is SYDVKM. Trimming stripped 6 bases from V and 10 bases from J, with 22 bases between. The CDR3 loop reads CASSRRAPGKREQFF. CDR3 nucleotide sequence: TGTGCCAGCAGCAGACGGGCCCCGGGGAAGCGGGAGCAGTTCTTC.

The chain uses TRBV6-4 and TRBJ2-2; D perhaps matches TRBD2 (5 bases). Germline V gives CDR1 MRHNA, CDR2 SNTAGT. V was shortened by 8 bases and J by 7 bases, with 20 bases between the two germline ends. The CDR3 runs 15 residues. The CDR3, as DNA: TGTGCCAGCCTTTCCGGGATCTACCCGGGCGGGGAGCTGTTTTTT. Translation gives CASLSGIYPGGELFF.

V usage is TRBV7-9 and J usage is TRBJ1-4, with 11 nucleotides matching TRBD1. Trimming took 5 bases from V and 8 from J; bases not matched to a gene: 4. CDR1 and CDR2 from the germline V gene are SEHNR and FQNEAQ (reference sequence). The CDR3 is 14 amino acids. CDR3 amino acids: CASSRDRGYEKLFF. The CDR3 nucleotides read TGTGCCAGCAGCCGGGACAGGGGGTACGAAAAACTGTTTTTT.

V usage is TRBV5-4 and J usage is TRBJ2-5, with 7 bases that match TRBD1. Per the germline V gene, CDR1 is SGHNT and CDR2 is YYREEE (reference sequence). Losses at the gene ends were 3 bases for V and 4 bases for J; bases not matched to a gene: 9. The CDR3 sequence is 15 residues long. CDR3 coding DNA: TGTGCCAGCAGCTCCCAGACAGGGTCTCGAGAGACCCAGTACTTC. Its translation: CASSSQTGSRETQYF.

This clone has only one observation. J is TRBJ2-7 and V is TRBV10-2; D not resolved. This CDR3 spans 14 amino acids. Looked up from germline, CDR1 is WSHSY and CDR2 is SAAADI. Trimming shortened V by 6 bases and J by 0 bases, and 12 bases separated the two germline ends. The CDR3 DNA reads as TGCGCCAGCAGGGGCGTGTCGGCCTCCTACGAGCAGTACTTC. It translates to CASRGVSASYEQYF.

The chain's CDR3 is CASSQVGGTGDSDYTF. In nucleotides, the CDR3 is TGCGCCAGCAGCCAAGTAGGCGGGACAGGGGATAGCGACTACACCTTC. V usage is TRBV4-1 and J usage is TRBJ1-2; 10 nucleotides line up with TRBD1. J was trimmed by 10 bases and V by 1 base; bases with no gene match: 12. This CDR3 comprises 16 residues. Germline V gene lookup returns CDR1 MGHRA and CDR2 YSYEKL.

V usage is TRBV11-2 and J usage is TRBJ1-1; TRBD1 aligns across 10 bases. The CDR3 length is 14 residues. Germline lookup yields CDR1 SGHAT and CDR2 FQNNGV. J gave up 4 bases and V 5 bases, and 4 bases lay outside the gene matches. In DNA form, the CDR3 reads TGTGCCAGCAGCCCCTGGACAGGGGGCACTGAAGCTTTCTTT. Translation gives CASSPWTGGTEAFF.